The 5 T cell receptor beta chains below all came from one sample that was sequenced in a study of cytomegalovirus exposure and HLA in healthy donors. The primer mix had 60 Vbeta and 13 Jbeta primers. The assay was immunoSEQ multiplex PCR, and TCRdb's table has in-frame clones only and misses some. Counted here are 90,000 to 120,000 clones, around 74% occurring once; the ten biggest clones make up roughly 15%. Sequencing was performed on PBMCs. The source of these receptors is a woman aged 40 to 49 in good health and CMV-seropositive.

This clone appeared a few times. V gene TRBV19 combines with J gene TRBJ1-5; TRBD1 agrees at 8 bases. Germline V gene sequence: CDR1 LNHDA, CDR2 SQIVND (reference sequence). The CDR3 extends over 15 amino acids. V shed 6 bases, J shed 2 bases, and the junction held 6 bases outside the gene matches. CDR3 residues: CASRTPGQGNQPQHF. The CDR3 region has the DNA TGTGCCAGTAGAACACCGGGACAGGGCAATCAGCCCCAGCATTTT.

V and J are TRBV30 and TRBJ1-3; no clear D. Germline lookup yields CDR1 GTSNPN and CDR2 SVGIG (reference sequence). V lost 4 bases, J lost 4 bases, and 11 bases lay in between. The CDR3 has 13 amino acids. CDR3 in amino acids: CAWTPSRGNTIYF. The CDR3 nucleotides read TGTGCCTGGACTCCCAGCAGGGGAAACACCATATATTTT.

The rearrangement uses TRBV2 and TRBJ1-3, with 9 bases fitting TRBD1. CDR1 and CDR2 from the germline V gene are SNHLY and FYNNEI. CDR3 length: 15 amino acids. Trimming removed 6 bases from V and 4 bases from J; junction bases left unmatched: 7. The CDR3: CASSPGQGWGNTIYF. Written as DNA, the CDR3 is TGTGCCAGCAGCCCCGGACAGGGGTGGGGAAACACCATATATTTT. The whole variable domain, filled in from reference TRBV2 and TRBJ1-3, reads EPEVTQTPSHQVTQMGQEVILRCVPISNHLYFYWYRQILGQKVEFLVSFYNNEISEKSEIFDDQFSVERPDGSNFTLKIRSTKLEDSAMYFCASSPGQGWGNTIYFGEGSWLTVV.

CDR3 bases: TGTGCCAGCACCAGCTTACTAAGCGGGTATGGCTACACCTTC. Protein product: CASTSLLSGYGYTF. The chain couples TRBV7-8 to TRBJ1-2, with D unresolved. The V and J ends lost 7 bases and 5 bases respectively, with 17 bases between them. The CDR3 is 14 amino acids. Germline V gene data show CDR1 as SGHVS and CDR2 as FQNEAQ.

The chain joins TRBV13 to TRBJ2-7, with TRBD2 identical over 11 bases. Trimming removed 4 bases from V and 3 bases from J; junction bases left unmatched: 8. Germline assignment: CDR1 PRHDT and CDR2 FYEKMQ (reference sequence). CDR3 length: 16 residues. The DNA of the CDR3 is TGTGCCAGCAGCTCCGGACTAGCGGGTGGTCTCTACGAGCAGTACTTC. The encoded protein is CASSSGLAGGLYEQYF.